A selection of T cell receptor beta chains follows, all from one sample in a study of OX40 agonist ivuxolimab in advanced cancers. Produced via immunoSEQ multiplex PCR; TCRdb's table is partial and in-frame only. The table lists about 78,000 clones, about four fifths of them singletons. The sample in question was CD4+ or CD8+ T cells sorted from blood, obtained in a trial of the OX40 agonist ivuxolimab. The receptor set was obtained from an adult with an advanced solid tumor such as melanoma, head and neck, liver or kidney cancer. The CDR3 runs from the conserved cysteine through the conserved F or W. A D gene is named only where the DNA matches it firmly. Clone sizes are given selectively: once, few, many, or a class where the clone is expanded.

j_gene	v_gene	d_gene	abundance	CDR3aa	CDR3nt
TRBJ2-6	TRBV27	.	.	CASSLGGSGANVLTF	TGTGCCAGCAGTTTAGGAGGGTCTGGGGCCAACGTCCTGACTTTC
TRBJ1-1	TRBV6-5	.	.	CASSRSSGWSIAFF	TGTGCCAGCAGTAGGAGTTCGGGATGGTCCATAGCTTTCTTT
TRBJ2-6	TRBV7-3	.	.	CASSLKGQGSSGANVLTF	TGTGCCAGCAGCTTAAAGGGACAAGGGAGCTCTGGGGCCAACGTCCTGACTTTC
TRBJ2-5	TRBV6-5	TRBD1	.	CASSGDRARETQYF	TGTGCCAGCAGTGGGGACAGGGCTCGGGAGACCCAGTACTTC
TRBJ2-5	TRBV2	TRBD2	.	CASRGLAGGVETQYF	TGTGCCAGCCGAGGACTAGCGGGAGGGGTGGAGACCCAGTACTTC
TRBJ1-2	TRBV27	TRBD1	.	CASSSQGLRGANYGYTF	TGTGCCAGCAGTTCACAGGGGTTAAGAGGAGCTAACTATGGCTACACCTTC
TRBJ1-2	TRBV6-5	.	.	CASRREGYGYTF	TGTGCCAGCAGGAGGGAGGGCTATGGCTACACCTTC
TRBJ1-2	TRBV30	TRBD1	.	CACQTGNNYGYTF	TGTGCCTGCCAGACAGGGAATAACTATGGCTACACCTTC
TRBJ2-5	TRBV4-1	.	.	CASSREDRQETQYF	TGCGCCAGCAGCCGTGAGGACCGCCAAGAGACCCAGTACTTC
TRBJ1-2	TRBV28	TRBD1	few	CASSPSGTGLNYGYTF	TGTGCCAGCAGTCCATCTGGGACAGGGCTTAACTATGGCTACACCTTC
TRBJ2-2	TRBV7-8	.	once	CASSPPWSRENTGELFF	TGTGCCAGCAGCCCCCCCTGGTCGAGGGAGAACACCGGGGAGCTGTTTTTT
TRBJ1-3	TRBV19	.	.	CASSMSTSGNTIYF	TGTGCCAGTAGTATGTCAACCTCTGGAAACACCATATATTTT
TRBJ2-1	TRBV4-2	.	.	CASSQMRTGTREFF	TGTGCCAGCAGCCAAATGAGAACCGGGACCCGCGAGTTCTTC
TRBJ2-1	TRBV19	.	.	CASSIAPQSRDEQFF	TGTGCCAGTAGTATAGCGCCCCAGAGTAGAGATGAGCAGTTCTTC
TRBJ1-4	TRBV5-1	.	once	CASRITTNEKLFF	TGCGCCAGCAGGATCACAACTAATGAAAAACTGTTTTTT
TRBJ2-5	TRBV28	.	once	CASSLLGVTQYF	TGTGCCAGCAGTTTATTGGGGGTAACCCAGTACTTC
TRBJ2-1	TRBV10-3	.	.	CAISESIFYSHEQFF	TGTGCCATCAGTGAGTCGATCTTTTACAGCCATGAGCAGTTCTTC
TRBJ2-2	TRBV15	TRBD2	.	CATSRDSGRGQLFF	TGTGCCACCAGCAGAGATAGCGGGAGGGGCCAGCTGTTTTTT
TRBJ2-7	TRBV27	.	few	CASGTNNEQYF	TGTGCCAGCGGCACAAACAACGAGCAGTACTTC
TRBJ2-1	TRBV5-8	TRBD2	.	CASSPGLVGNEQFF	TGTGCCAGCAGCCCCGGACTAGTTGGGAATGAGCAGTTCTTC
TRBJ2-1	TRBV7-8	TRBD2	.	CASSWLAGGTQLGEQFF	TGTGCCAGCAGCTGGCTAGCGGGGGGAACCCAGCTGGGTGAGCAGTTCTTC
TRBJ1-3	TRBV4-2	.	.	CASSRDRSGNTIYF	TGTGCCAGCAGCCGAGACAGGTCTGGAAACACCATATATTTT
TRBJ2-3	TRBV28	TRBD2	.	CASSLGLAGDVGRTQYF	TGTGCCAGCAGTTTAGGACTAGCGGGAGATGTAGGTCGTACGCAGTATTTT
TRBJ2-3	TRBV7-2	TRBD1	.	CASSIHGAGGATDTQYF	TGTGCCAGCAGCATCCATGGGGCAGGGGGCGCGACAGATACGCAGTATTTT